This T cell receptor (beta chain) was captured by sequencing in a study of blood T cells in healthy people across ages. The CDR3 is made up of 11 amino acids. The V gene's germline CDR1 is LNHDA and CDR2 SQIVND (reference sequence). Trimming removed 4 bases at V and 6 bases at J, with 6 bases between. Combining a sample-barcoded 5' primer with a J-beta primer mix, a second PCR ran for roughly 7 to 12 cycles. From the 5' RACE reads, TCRdb called clonotypes with MiXCR, one entry per CDR3 protein. Among 550,000 to 750,000 distinct CDR3 sequences, roughly 21% were seen once, and the ten largest hold roughly 3.6%. This clonotype was seen just once. Drawn from each donor were 9 to 10 milliliters of peripheral blood.

Source material: blood. This TCR came from a man between 65 and 85 years old in good health. The chain has TRBV19 and TRBJ1-1, with unresolved D. CDR3 region: CASSTWAEAFF. The CDR3 nucleotides read TGTGCCAGTAGTACGTGGGCTGAAGCTTTCTTT.